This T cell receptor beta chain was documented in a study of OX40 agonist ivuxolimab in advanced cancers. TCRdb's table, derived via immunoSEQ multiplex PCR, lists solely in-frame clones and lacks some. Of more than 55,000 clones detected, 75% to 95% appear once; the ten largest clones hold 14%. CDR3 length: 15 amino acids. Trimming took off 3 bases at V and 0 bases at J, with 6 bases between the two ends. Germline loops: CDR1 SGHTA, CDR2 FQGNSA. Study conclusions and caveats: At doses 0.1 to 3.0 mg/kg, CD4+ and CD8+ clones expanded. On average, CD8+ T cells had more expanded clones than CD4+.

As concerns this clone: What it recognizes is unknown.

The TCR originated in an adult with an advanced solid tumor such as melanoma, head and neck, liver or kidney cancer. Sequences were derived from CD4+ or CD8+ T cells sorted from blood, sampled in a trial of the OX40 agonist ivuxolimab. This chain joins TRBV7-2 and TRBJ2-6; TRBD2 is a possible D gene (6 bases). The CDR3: CASSLEGSGANVLTF. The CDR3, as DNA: TGTGCCAGCAGCTTGGAGGGCTCTGGGGCCAACGTCCTGACTTTC.